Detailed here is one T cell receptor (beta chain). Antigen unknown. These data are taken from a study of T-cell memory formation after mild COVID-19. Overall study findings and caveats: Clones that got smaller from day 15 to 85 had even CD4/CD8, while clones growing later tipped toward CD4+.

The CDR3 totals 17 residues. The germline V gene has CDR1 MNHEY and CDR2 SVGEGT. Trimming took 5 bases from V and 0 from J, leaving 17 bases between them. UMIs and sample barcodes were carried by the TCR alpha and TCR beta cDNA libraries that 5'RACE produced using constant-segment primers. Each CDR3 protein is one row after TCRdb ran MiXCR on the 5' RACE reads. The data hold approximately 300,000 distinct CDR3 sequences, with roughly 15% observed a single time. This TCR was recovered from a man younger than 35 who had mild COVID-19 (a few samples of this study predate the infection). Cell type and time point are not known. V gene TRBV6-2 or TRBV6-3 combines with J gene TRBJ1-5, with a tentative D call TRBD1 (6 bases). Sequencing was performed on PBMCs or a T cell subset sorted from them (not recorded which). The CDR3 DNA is TGTGCCAGCAGTCATTCCGGGACAACTTATAGCAATCAGCCCCAGCATTTT. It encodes CASSHSGTTYSNQPQHF.